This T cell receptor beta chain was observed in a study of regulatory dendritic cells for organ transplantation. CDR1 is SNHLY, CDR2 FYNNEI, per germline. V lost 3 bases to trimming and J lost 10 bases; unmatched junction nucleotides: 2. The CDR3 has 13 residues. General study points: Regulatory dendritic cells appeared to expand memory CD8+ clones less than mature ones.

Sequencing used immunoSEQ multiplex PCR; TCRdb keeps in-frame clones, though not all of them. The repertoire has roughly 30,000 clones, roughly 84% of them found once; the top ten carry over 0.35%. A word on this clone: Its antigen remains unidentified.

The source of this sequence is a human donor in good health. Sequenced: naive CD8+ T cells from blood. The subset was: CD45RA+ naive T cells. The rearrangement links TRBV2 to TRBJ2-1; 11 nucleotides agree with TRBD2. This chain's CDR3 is CASSETSGVEQFF. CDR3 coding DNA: TGTGCCAGCAGTGAGACTAGCGGGGTAGAGCAGTTCTTC.